The 2 T cell receptor beta chains below all came from one sample that was sequenced in a study of shared clonotypes between healthy human individuals. Repertoires were generated with immunoSEQ multiplex PCR, while TCRdb's copy carries only in-frame clones and drops some. The data show 2 million to 3 million clones, with roughly 93% seen just once and about 0.34% held by the top ten. Source material: naive CD4+ T cells from PBMCs. The sample's subset: CD45RA+ positively selected. The origin of the receptors is a man aged 18 to 29 in good health. Some clones in this sample may be carry-over from other donors' samples.

The CDR3: CARSAHLYGELFF. Written as DNA, the CDR3 is TGTGCCCGCTCGGCCCATCTTTACGGGGAGCTGTTTTTT. The V and J genes are TRBV6-6 and TRBJ2-2; D not resolved. In germline, CDR1 is MNHNY, CDR2 SVGAGI (reference sequence). The CDR3 has 13 amino acids. Trimming took off 11 bases at V and 7 bases at J, with 17 bases between the two ends.

V usage is TRBV2 and J usage is TRBJ1-4; D is unresolved. V shed 8 bases and J shed 8 bases, with 15 bases lying between them. The length of the CDR3 is 13 residues. Germline V gene sequence: CDR1 SNHLY, CDR2 FYNNEI. In nucleotides, the CDR3 is TGTGCCAGCCGCTCTGAATTTGGGGAAAAACTGTTTTTT. Residues: CASRSEFGEKLFF. The entire variable domain, with the rest obtained from reference TRBV2 and TRBJ1-4, is as follows: EPEVTQTPSHQVTQMGQEVILRCVPISNHLYFYWYRQILGQKVEFLVSFYNNEISEKSEIFDDQFSVERPDGSNFTLKIRSTKLEDSAMYFCASRSEFGEKLFFGSGTQLSVL.